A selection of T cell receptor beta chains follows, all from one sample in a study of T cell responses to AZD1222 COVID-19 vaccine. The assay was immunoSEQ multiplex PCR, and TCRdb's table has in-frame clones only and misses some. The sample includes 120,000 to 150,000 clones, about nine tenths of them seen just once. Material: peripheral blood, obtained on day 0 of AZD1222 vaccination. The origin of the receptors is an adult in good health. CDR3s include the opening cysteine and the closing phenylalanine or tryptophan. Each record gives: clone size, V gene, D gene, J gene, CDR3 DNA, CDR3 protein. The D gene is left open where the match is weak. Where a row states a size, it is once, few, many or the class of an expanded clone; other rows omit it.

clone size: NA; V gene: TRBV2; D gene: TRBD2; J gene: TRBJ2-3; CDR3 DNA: TGTGCCAGCAACGACGGGGGGTCCACAGATACGCAGTATTTT; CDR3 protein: CASNDGGSTDTQYF
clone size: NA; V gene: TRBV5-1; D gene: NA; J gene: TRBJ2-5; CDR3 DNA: TGCGCCAGCAGCTTGGCACTTCAGGAGGGGACCCAGTACTTC; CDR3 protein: CASSLALQEGTQYF
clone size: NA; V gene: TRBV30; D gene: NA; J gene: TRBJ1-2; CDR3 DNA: TGTGCCTGGAGTTATGCCGGGCCATCGAACTATGGCTACACCTTC; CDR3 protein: CAWSYAGPSNYGYTF
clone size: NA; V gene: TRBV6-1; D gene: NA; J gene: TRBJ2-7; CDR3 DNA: TGTGCCAGCAGCTTTCGCGCAGGGCACTACGAGCAGTACTTC; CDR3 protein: CASSFRAGHYEQYF
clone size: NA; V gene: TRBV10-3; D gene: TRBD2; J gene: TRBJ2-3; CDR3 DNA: TGTGCCATCAGTGACCGAGGACTAGCGGGGGGGGGCACAGATACGCAGTATTTT; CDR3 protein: CAISDRGLAGGGTDTQYF
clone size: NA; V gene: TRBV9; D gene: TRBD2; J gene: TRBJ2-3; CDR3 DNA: TGTGCCAGCAGCCCCCGACTAGCGGGAGATACGCAGTATTTT; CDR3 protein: CASSPRLAGDTQYF
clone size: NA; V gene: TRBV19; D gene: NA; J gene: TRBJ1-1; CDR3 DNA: TGTGCCAGTAGAACGACCGGGACATCGAACACTGAAGCTTTCTTT; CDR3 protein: CASRTTGTSNTEAFF
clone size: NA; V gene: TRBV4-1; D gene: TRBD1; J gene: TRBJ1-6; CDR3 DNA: TGCGCCAGCAGCCATGTGGGGCGACAGGGCAATTCACCCCTCCACTTT; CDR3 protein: CASSHVGRQGNSPLHF
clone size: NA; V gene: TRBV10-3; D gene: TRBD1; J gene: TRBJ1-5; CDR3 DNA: TGTGCCATCAGTGAGTCTTGGCCGACAGGGCACAATCAGCCCCAGCATTTT; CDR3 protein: CAISESWPTGHNQPQHF
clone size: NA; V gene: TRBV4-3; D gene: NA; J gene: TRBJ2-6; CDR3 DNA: TGCGCCAGCAGCCAAGGCCCCCTATCTGGGGCCAACGTCCTGACTTTC; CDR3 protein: CASSQGPLSGANVLTF
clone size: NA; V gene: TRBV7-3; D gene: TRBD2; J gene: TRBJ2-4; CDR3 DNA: TGTGCCAGCAGCTTAGGAGCGGGAGTTCCCCAAAACATTCAGTACTTC; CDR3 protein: CASSLGAGVPQNIQYF
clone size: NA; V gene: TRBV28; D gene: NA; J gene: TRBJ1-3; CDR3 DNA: TGTGCCAGCAGTTTAGGTGCTGGAAACACCATATATTTT; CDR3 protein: CASSLGAGNTIYF
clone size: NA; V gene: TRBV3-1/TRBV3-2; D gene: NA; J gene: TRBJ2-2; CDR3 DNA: TGTGCCAGCAGCCAAGATTCCCCCGGGGAGCTGTTTTTT; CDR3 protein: CASSQDSPGELFF
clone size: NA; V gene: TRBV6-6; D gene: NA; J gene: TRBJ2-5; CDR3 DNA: TGTGCCAGCAGTTATATGTCGGGCTGGAGGACCCAGTACTTC; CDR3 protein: CASSYMSGWRTQYF
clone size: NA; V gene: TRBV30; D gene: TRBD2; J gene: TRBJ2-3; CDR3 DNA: TGTGCCTGGAGTAAAAGCGGGGGGGCCCCGACAGATACGCAGTATTTT; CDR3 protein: CAWSKSGGAPTDTQYF
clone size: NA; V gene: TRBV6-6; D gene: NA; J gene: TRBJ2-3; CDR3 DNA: TGTGCCAGCAGTTACGGGTGGGACAGCACAGATACGCAGTATTTT; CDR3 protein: CASSYGWDSTDTQYF
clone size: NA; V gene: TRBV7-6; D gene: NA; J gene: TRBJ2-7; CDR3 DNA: TGTGCCAGCAGCTTATTCGCAGGGTTAACCTACGAGCAGTACTTC; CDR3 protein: CASSLFAGLTYEQYF
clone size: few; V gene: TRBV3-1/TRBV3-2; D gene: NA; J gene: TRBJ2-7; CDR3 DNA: TGTGCCAGCAGCCAAGATGGGCTAAGAGCCTACGAGCAGTACTTC; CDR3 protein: CASSQDGLRAYEQYF
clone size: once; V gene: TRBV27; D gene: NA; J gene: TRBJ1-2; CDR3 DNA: TGTGCCAGCAGTCCAGGGACCAGGGTAGCCTATGGCTACACCTTC; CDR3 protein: CASSPGTRVAYGYTF
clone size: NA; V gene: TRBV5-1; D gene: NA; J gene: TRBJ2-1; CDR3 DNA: TGCGCCAGCAGCTTGAGTACGACTAGATCCTACAATGAGCAGTTCTTC; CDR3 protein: CASSLSTTRSYNEQFF
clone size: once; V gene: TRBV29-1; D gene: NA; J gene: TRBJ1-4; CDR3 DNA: TGCAGCGTTAGGTACTCAGGAACTAATGAAAAACTGTTTTTT; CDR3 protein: CSVRYSGTNEKLFF
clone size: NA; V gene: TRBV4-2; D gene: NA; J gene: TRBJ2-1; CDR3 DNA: TGTGCCAGCAGCCAAGAAGGGCTAGCATCACGCTACAATGAGCAGTTCTTC; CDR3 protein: CASSQEGLASRYNEQFF
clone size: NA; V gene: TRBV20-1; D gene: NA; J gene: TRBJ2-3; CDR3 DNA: TGCAGTGCTAGTCCCCCGCCAAGCACAGATACGCAGTATTTT; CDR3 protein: CSASPPPSTDTQYF
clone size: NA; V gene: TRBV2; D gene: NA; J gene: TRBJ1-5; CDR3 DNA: TGTGCCAGCAGTGAAGAAGACAGTGGCAATCAGCCCCAGCATTTT; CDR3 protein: CASSEEDSGNQPQHF
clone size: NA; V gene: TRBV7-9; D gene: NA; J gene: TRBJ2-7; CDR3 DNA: TGTGCCAGCAGCTTAGAAACTTTTAGCGATGAGCAGTACTTC; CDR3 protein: CASSLETFSDEQYF
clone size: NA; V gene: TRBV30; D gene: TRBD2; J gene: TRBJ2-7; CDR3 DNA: TGTGCCTGGACCGGAGGCGGGAGGGTCCACGAGCAGTACTTC; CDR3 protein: CAWTGGGRVHEQYF